This T cell receptor beta chain was retrieved from a study of blood T cell repertoires in COVID-19. The CDR3 covers 16 residues. V lost 7 bases to trimming and J lost 5 bases; unmatched junction nucleotides: 12. Germline V lookup: CDR1 MDHEN, CDR2 SYDVKM. Profiling relied on immunoSEQ multiplex PCR, and the TCRdb table lists in-frame clones only, not all of them. Here the sample spans about 180,000 clones, roughly 83% being singletons. Cohorts were determined from participant-reported clinical history. This receptor was identified in a woman aged 30 to 39 who had recovered from COVID-19. The V call is TRBV28, the J call TRBJ2-1; 9 bases fit TRBD2. The sequenced sample consisted of PBMCs or T cells enriched from blood (not recorded which). The DNA of the CDR3 is TGTGCCAGCACCCTCACCCTTAGCGGGAGCCACAATGAGCAGTTCTTC. It encodes CASTLTLSGSHNEQFF.